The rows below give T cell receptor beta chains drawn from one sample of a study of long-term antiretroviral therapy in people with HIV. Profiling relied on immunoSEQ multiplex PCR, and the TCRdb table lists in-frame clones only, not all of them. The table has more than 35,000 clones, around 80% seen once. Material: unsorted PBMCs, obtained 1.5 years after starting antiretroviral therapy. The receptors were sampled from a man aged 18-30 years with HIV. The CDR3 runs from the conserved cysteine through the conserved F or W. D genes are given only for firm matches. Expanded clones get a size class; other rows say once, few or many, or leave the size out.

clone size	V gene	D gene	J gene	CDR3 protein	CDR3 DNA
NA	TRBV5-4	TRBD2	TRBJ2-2	CASRSLGVAGGPDTGELFF	TGTGCCAGCAGGTCGCTTGGAGTAGCGGGAGGGCCGGACACCGGGGAGCTGTTTTTT
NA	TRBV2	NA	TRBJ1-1	CEHSTAFF	TGTGAACACAGTACAGCTTTCTTT
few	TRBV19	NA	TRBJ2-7	CASSMEGFSYEQYF	TGTGCCAGTAGTATGGAGGGGTTCTCCTACGAGCAGTACTTC
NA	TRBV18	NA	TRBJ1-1	CASSIKQDSEAFF	TGTGCCAGCTCCATTAAACAGGACAGTGAAGCTTTCTTT
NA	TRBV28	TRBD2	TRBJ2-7	CASSPTSGTYEQYF	TGTGCCAGCAGTCCTACTAGCGGCACCTACGAGCAGTACTTC
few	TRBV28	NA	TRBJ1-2	CASKDTNYGYTF	TGTGCCAGCAAGGACACGAACTATGGCTACACCTTC
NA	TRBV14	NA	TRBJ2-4	CASSQESSNIQYF	TGTGCCAGCAGCCAAGAGTCATCGAACATTCAGTACTTC
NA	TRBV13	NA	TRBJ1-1	CASSTDPAGDEAFF	TGTGCCAGCAGCACTGACCCCGCGGGGGATGAAGCTTTCTTT
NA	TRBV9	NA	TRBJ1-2	CASSVGESANYGYTF	TGTGCCAGCAGCGTAGGGGAGTCCGCAAACTATGGCTACACCTTC
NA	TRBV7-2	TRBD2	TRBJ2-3	CASRSTSGRYRNTDTQYF	TGTGCCAGCAGGTCGACCAGCGGGAGGTATAGAAACACAGATACGCAGTATTTT
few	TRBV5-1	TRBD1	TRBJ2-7	CASSLGTGAIEQYF	TGCGCCAGCAGCTTGGGGACAGGAGCTATCGAGCAGTACTTC
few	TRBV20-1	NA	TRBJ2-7	CSASEVEQYF	TGCAGTGCATCAGAGGTCGAGCAGTACTTC
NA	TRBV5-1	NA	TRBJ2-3	CASSLSIGSTDTQYF	TGCGCCAGCAGCTTGTCAATCGGGAGTACAGATACGCAGTATTTT
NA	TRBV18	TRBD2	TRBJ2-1	CASSPLAGSYNEQFF	TGTGCCAGCTCACCTCTAGCGGGGAGCTACAATGAGCAGTTCTTC